Listed below are T cell receptor beta chains from one sample, sequenced in a study of cytomegalovirus exposure and HLA in healthy donors. Sequenced by immunoSEQ multiplex PCR; TCRdb stores in-frame clones only, minus some. The data show a few hundred thousand clones, 80% to 85% seen once. What was sequenced was PBMCs. Receptors originate from a woman aged 25 to 39 in good health and CMV-seropositive. Each CDR3 is given with its conserved first and last residue. The order of the fields is clone size, V gene, J gene, D gene, CDR3 protein, CDR3 DNA. The D gene is left open where the match is weak. Rows give clone size only sometimes, using once, few, many, or a class for an expanded clone.

abundance: .; v_gene: TRBV18; j_gene: TRBJ2-7; d_gene: .; CDR3aa: CASSLGDSYEQYF; CDR3nt: TGTGCCAGCTCACTCGGGGATTCCTACGAGCAGTACTTC
abundance: .; v_gene: TRBV20-1; j_gene: TRBJ1-1; d_gene: .; CDR3aa: CSAYVNTEAFF; CDR3nt: TGCAGTGCTTACGTGAACACTGAAGCTTTCTTT
abundance: .; v_gene: TRBV9; j_gene: TRBJ2-3; d_gene: TRBD2; CDR3aa: CASSSSGASTDTQYF; CDR3nt: TGTGCCAGCAGCTCTAGCGGGGCTTCCACAGATACGCAGTATTTT
abundance: .; v_gene: TRBV5-1; j_gene: TRBJ2-7; d_gene: .; CDR3aa: CASSLGGTLTYEQYF; CDR3nt: TGCGCCAGCAGCTTGGGGGGGACATTAACCTACGAGCAGTACTTC
abundance: once; v_gene: TRBV5-1; j_gene: TRBJ2-1; d_gene: TRBD1; CDR3aa: CASSFDREFYNEQFF; CDR3nt: TGCGCCAGCAGCTTCGACAGGGAATTCTACAATGAGCAGTTCTTC
abundance: few; v_gene: TRBV4-2; j_gene: TRBJ1-5; d_gene: TRBD1; CDR3aa: CASSQDRVFQPQHF; CDR3nt: TGTGCCAGCAGCCAGGACAGGGTTTTTCAGCCCCAGCATTTT
abundance: .; v_gene: TRBV10-3; j_gene: TRBJ1-2; d_gene: TRBD1; CDR3aa: CAISGTGQGTLGYTF; CDR3nt: TGTGCCATCAGTGGTACCGGACAGGGGACCCTTGGCTACACCTTC
abundance: .; v_gene: TRBV28; j_gene: TRBJ2-7; d_gene: .; CDR3aa: CASSFLDVSYEQYF; CDR3nt: TGTGCCAGCAGTTTCCTGGACGTTTCCTACGAGCAGTACTTC
abundance: .; v_gene: TRBV6-1; j_gene: TRBJ2-2; d_gene: .; CDR3aa: CASSELVAGEAGELFF; CDR3nt: TGTGCCAGCAGTGAACTGGTGGCAGGAGAGGCCGGGGAGCTGTTTTTT
abundance: .; v_gene: TRBV4-1; j_gene: TRBJ2-1; d_gene: TRBD2; CDR3aa: CASSQEKLAGGPGEQFF; CDR3nt: TGCGCCAGCAGCCAAGAGAAACTAGCGGGAGGGCCGGGTGAGCAGTTCTTC
abundance: once; v_gene: TRBV4-3; j_gene: TRBJ2-3; d_gene: TRBD2; CDR3aa: CASSQGTSGGPDTQYF; CDR3nt: TGCGCCAGCAGCCAAGGGACTAGCGGAGGTCCGGATACGCAGTATTTT
abundance: once; v_gene: TRBV5-1; j_gene: TRBJ1-1; d_gene: .; CDR3aa: CASSLQGEGTEAFF; CDR3nt: TGCGCCAGCAGCTTGCAAGGGGAGGGCACTGAAGCTTTCTTT
abundance: .; v_gene: TRBV7-6; j_gene: TRBJ2-5; d_gene: TRBD2; CDR3aa: CASSPPGLAAQETQYF; CDR3nt: TGTGCCAGCAGCCCTCCGGGACTAGCGGCCCAAGAGACCCAGTACTTC
abundance: .; v_gene: TRBV15; j_gene: TRBJ2-1; d_gene: .; CDR3aa: CATSRDLGSYNEQFF; CDR3nt: TGTGCCACCAGCAGAGACCTAGGATCCTACAATGAGCAGTTCTTC